This T cell receptor (beta chain) is drawn from a study of blood T cells in healthy people across ages. The use of a sample-barcoded 5' primer and a J-beta primer mix characterized a second PCR of 7 to 11 cycles. TCRdb itself ran the 5' RACE reads through MiXCR, one entry per CDR3 protein. The sample carries 550,000 to 650,000 distinct CDR3 sequences, roughly 30% recorded once. Isolation of PBMCs gave at least 6 million cells per sample. This clonotype was picked up many times. The germline gives CDR1 DFQATT, CDR2 SNEGSKA (reference sequence). CDR3 size: 11 residues. Trimming took off 4 bases at V and 4 bases at J, with 8 bases between the two ends.

This chain connects TRBV20-1 to TRBJ2-7; no clear D. This receptor was obtained from a woman aged 80 or older in good health. The sequenced sample was blood. The CDR3 DNA sequence: TGCAGTGCTATGGAGATTTACGAGCAGTACTTC. This gives the protein CSAMEIYEQYF.